A single sample is the source of the 19 T cell receptor beta chains below, sequenced in a study of blood T cell repertoires in COVID-19. Here immunoSEQ multiplex PCR was the method, and the copy in TCRdb shows in-frame clones only, minus some. The profile shows more than 200,000 clones, approximately 90% of them singletons. Input material: peripheral blood. Receptor source: a woman between 45 and 65 years old with COVID-19, enrolled during active disease.

This clone was detected only a few times. The chain joins TRBV6-6 to TRBJ1-1, with 7 bases lining up with TRBD1. In germline, CDR1 is MNHNY, CDR2 SVGAGI (reference sequence). The CDR3 runs to 12 residues. V lost 5 bases and J lost 4; bases outside the gene matches: 1. The CDR3 reads CASSAGGTEAFF. DNA of the CDR3: TGTGCCAGCAGTGCAGGGGGCACTGAAGCTTTCTTT.

This clone was recorded only once. The chain combines TRBV7-2 with TRBJ2-1; a possible D gene is TRBD2 (6 bases). Germline lookup yields CDR1 SGHTA and CDR2 FQGNSA. V lost 9 bases and J 9 bases, leaving 15 bases between the germline ends. The CDR3 consists of 12 residues. The CDR3 nucleotides read TGTGCCAGTAGGTATCGGGGAGGTGAGCAGTTCTTC. Translating it yields CASRYRGGEQFF.

The chain uses TRBV28 and TRBJ2-5, with 10 bases matching TRBD1. This CDR3 has 14 amino acids. The V gene's germline CDR1 is MDHEN and CDR2 SYDVKM. J gave up 2 bases and V 7 bases, and 4 bases lay outside the gene matches. The CDR3 here is CASKRTGGQETQYF. In DNA, the CDR3 is TGTGCCAGCAAGAGGACAGGGGGACAAGAGACCCAGTACTTC.

Note on this clone: The same CDR3 is also encoded by other DNA sequences in this sample. The rearrangement joins TRBV5-1 to TRBJ2-3; no definite D call. V dropped 0 bases and J dropped 3 bases, with 8 bases sitting between them. The CDR3 is 14 residues long. The germline V gene encodes CDR1 SGHRS and CDR2 YFSETQ. The CDR3 DNA reads TGCGCCAGCAGCTTGGGCGGCCGAACAGATACGCAGTATTTT. Amino acid sequence: CASSLGGRTDTQYF. Using reference TRBV5-1 and TRBJ2-3 for the parts outside the CDR3, the full variable domain is KAGVTQTPRYLIKTRGQQVTLSCSPISGHRSVSWYQQTPGQGLQFLFEYFSETQRNKGNFPGRFSGRQFSNSRSEMNVSTLELGDSALYLCASSLGGRTDTQYFGPGTRLTVL.

This chain connects TRBV30 to TRBJ2-5; D is ambiguous. The length of the CDR3 is 14 residues. V gave up 5 bases and J gave up 2 bases, with 15 bases separating them. In germline, CDR1 is GTSNPN, CDR2 SVGIG (reference sequence). Here the CDR3 DNA reads TGTGCCTGGGGCCCGGGTAGGTTACAAGAGACCCAGTACTTC. It specifies CAWGPGRLQETQYF.

The chain employs TRBV6-1 and TRBJ1-1; 7 bases fit TRBD1. The germline gives CDR1 MNHNS, CDR2 SASEGT. The junction had 3 bases not matched to a gene; V was cut back by 8 bases and J by 3 bases. This CDR3 is built from 12 residues. CDR3 loop: CASWDSYTEAFF. The CDR3 DNA sequence: TGTGCCAGCTGGGACAGTTACACTGAAGCTTTCTTT.

The gene calls are TRBV18 and TRBJ2-7; no reliable D call. V lost 3 bases and J 3 bases, leaving 15 bases between the germline ends. Germline V gene data show CDR1 as KGHSH and CDR2 as LQKENI. This CDR3 spans 15 amino acids. The CDR3 sequence: CASSPQLSVLYEQYV. The CDR3 bases are TGTGCCAGCTCACCTCAACTCTCTGTCCTCTACGAGCAGTACGTC.

The chain recombines TRBV19 with TRBJ2-1; perhaps TRBD1 as D (5 bases). Germline CDR1 LNHDA, CDR2 SQIVND (reference sequence). The CDR3 runs 14 residues. Trimming cost V 1 base and J 11 bases, with 15 bases left between them. This chain's CDR3 is CASSIVLGATQQFF. The CDR3 DNA follows: TGTGCCAGTAGTATAGTTCTTGGGGCGACACAGCAGTTCTTC.

This chain joins TRBV11-2 and TRBJ1-6; 8 bases are a match to TRBD1. The germline V gene has CDR1 SGHAT and CDR2 FQNNGV. The V gene end was trimmed by 6 bases and the J gene end by 6 bases; junction bases not matched to a gene: 7. The CDR3 runs 15 residues. This CDR3 is CASSSQGASNSPLHF. CDR3 nucleotides: TGTGCCAGCAGTTCTCAGGGGGCAAGTAATTCACCCCTCCACTTT.

The V gene is TRBV6-5, the J gene TRBJ1-4; the match to TRBD1 covers 7 bases. Germline V lookup: CDR1 MNHEY, CDR2 SVGAGI. Trimming cost V 6 bases and J 6 bases; bases outside gene matches: 10. This CDR3 contains 15 residues. The CDR3 bases are TGTGCCAGCAGGGGGACCCAGGGGGTAGATGAAAAACTGTTTTTT. Translation gives CASRGTQGVDEKLFF.

V gene TRBV24-1 combines with J gene TRBJ2-5, with TRBD2 matching 10 bases. With V trimmed by 1 base and J by 4 bases, 2 bases remained unmatched. Germline assignment: CDR1 KGHDR and CDR2 SFDVKD. This CDR3 has 15 amino acids. Here the CDR3 DNA reads TGTGCCACCAGTGATTTAGCGGGGGGGCGAGAGACCCAGTACTTC. This sequence encodes CATSDLAGGRETQYF.

The V and J genes are TRBV7-9 and TRBJ1-1, with D possibly being TRBD1 (6 bases). Germline loops: CDR1 SEHNR, CDR2 FQNEAQ (reference sequence). The CDR3 spans 15 residues. V lost 3 bases to trimming and J lost 5 bases, with 16 bases between them. CDR3 nucleotides: TGTGCCAGCAGCTTTTACAGGGTCCGAGAGACTGAAGCTTTCTTT. It yields the protein CASSFYRVRETEAFF.

The chain links TRBV18 to TRBJ2-7; 9 bases map to TRBD1. Losses at the gene ends were 3 bases for V and 1 base for J; bases not matched to a gene: 4. This CDR3 is 15 amino acids long. Per germline, CDR1 KGHSH and CDR2 LQKENI. CDR3 DNA: TGTGCCAGCTCACCCGGGACAGGGACATCCTACGAGCAGTACGTC. Translating gives CASSPGTGTSYEQYV.

The chain links TRBV19 to TRBJ2-7; TRBD2 matches 9 bases. Germline V CDR1 and CDR2: LNHDA, SQIVND (reference sequence). The CDR3 contains 16 residues. The V segment lost 5 bases and the J segment 0 bases; nucleotides outside the gene matches: 8. The CDR3 reads CASSSPRTSVSYEQYF. The DNA of the CDR3 is TGTGCCAGTAGTTCCCCTAGGACTAGCGTCTCCTACGAGCAGTACTTC.

The CDR3 DNA reads TGTGCCAGCAGTGCCTTACAGGAGGAGACCCAGTACTTC. This translates into CASSALQEETQYF. The genes are TRBV12-3 or TRBV12-4 and TRBJ2-5, with a weak D call TRBD1 (5 bases). The ends were cut back, 5 bases at V and 5 bases at J, with 12 bases in the middle. The CDR3 is 13 amino acids.

The rearrangement joins TRBV11-2 to TRBJ2-4; 7 nucleotides align to TRBD1. The CDR3 length is 15 residues. Germline assignment: CDR1 SGHAT and CDR2 FQNNGV. J lost 3 bases, V lost 3 bases, and 5 bases had no gene match. The CDR3 is CASSFPGTVKNIQYF. The CDR3 bases are TGTGCCAGCAGCTTTCCCGGGACAGTCAAAAACATTCAGTACTTC.

For the CDR3, the DNA is TGTGCCAGTAGTATTTACTTCAACACCGGGGAGCTGTTTTTT. Amino acids: CASSIYFNTGELFF. This sequence joins TRBV19 and TRBJ2-2, with D hard to call. From germline, CDR1 is LNHDA and CDR2 SQIVND (reference sequence). V was shortened by 3 bases and J by 2 bases, with 7 bases between the two germline ends. CDR3 length equals 14 residues.

The V call is TRBV12-3 or TRBV12-4, the J call TRBJ1-6; D may be TRBD1 (5 bases). This CDR3 region has 13 residues. Trimming pared 2 bases from V and 11 bases from J, leaving 10 bases between. For the CDR3, the DNA is TGTGCCAGCAGTTTACTCCGGGGGGCACCCCTCCACTTT. It translates to CASSLLRGAPLHF.

V and J are TRBV27 and TRBJ1-2; TRBD1 aligns across 7 bases. The trim removed 6 bases at V and 6 bases at J, leaving 7 bases unmatched. Germline CDR1 and CDR2: MNHEY and SMNVEV (reference sequence). The CDR3 spans 13 residues. The CDR3 is CASSTTGVNGYTF. The CDR3 nucleotides read TGTGCCAGCAGCACTACAGGGGTCAATGGCTACACCTTC.